Below are 9 T cell receptor beta chains sequenced from a single sample in a study of early T cells in non-severe SARS-CoV-2 infection. TCRdb fed the 5' RACE reads into MiXCR, producing one record per CDR3 protein. The table shows about 35,000 distinct CDR3 sequences, with approximately 5.9% occurring only once. Sequencing was performed on whole blood, taken at baseline. The receptors shown here come from an adult who was a healthcare worker with PCR-confirmed SARS-CoV-2 infection or an uninfected control (not recorded which).

This clonotype was seen at least ten times. The rearrangement links TRBV7-9 to TRBJ2-1; 9 bases align to TRBD1. V was pared by 5 bases and J by 9 bases, with 8 bases of the junction left unmatched. The germline CDR1 and CDR2 sequences are SEHNR and FQNEAQ (reference sequence). CDR3 length equals 14 residues. CDR3 loop: CASSARTGVVEQFF. In DNA form, the CDR3 reads TGTGCCAGCAGCGCTAGGACAGGGGTGGTTGAGCAGTTCTTC.

The chain employs TRBV4-1 and TRBJ1-4, with 7 positions matching TRBD1. Unmatched junction bases numbered 15, after V lost 8 bases and J lost 3 bases. Germline assignment: CDR1 MGHRA and CDR2 YSYEKL. This CDR3 spans 17 amino acids. The CDR3 sequence is CASGRGGGHYSNEKLFF. The CDR3 bases are TGCGCCAGCGGCCGGGGAGGGGGCCATTACTCTAATGAAAAACTGTTTTTT.

V and J are TRBV15 and TRBJ1-4; 9 positions match TRBD1. J was trimmed by 2 bases and V by 3 bases; bases with no gene match: 4. The germline V gene has CDR1 LNHNV and CDR2 YYDKDF (reference sequence). The CDR3 runs to 16 residues. The chain's CDR3 is CATSSKDRGTNEKLFF. CDR3 DNA sequence: TGTGCCACCAGCAGCAAAGACAGGGGGACTAATGAAAAACTGTTTTTT.

This clonotype was counted ten times or more. The chain links TRBV29-1 to TRBJ2-1, with 8 bases that match TRBD2. CDR3 length equals 14 residues. Germline V lookup: CDR1 SQVTM, CDR2 ANQGSEA. The trim removed 6 bases at V and 0 bases at J, leaving 4 bases unmatched. CDR3 region: CSVGAGGSYNEQFF. The CDR3 DNA follows: TGCAGCGTGGGTGCGGGAGGCTCCTACAATGAGCAGTTCTTC.

This clonotype occurred many times. The CDR3 region has the DNA TGTGCCAGCAGCTCGACAGGGTCCCCCTACGAGCAGTACTTC. Translated, it gives CASSSTGSPYEQYF. This chain uses TRBV7-8 with TRBJ2-7; TRBD1 matches 7 bases. CDR3 length: 14 residues. The germline gives CDR1 SGHVS, CDR2 FQNEAQ. With V trimmed by 4 bases and J by 2 bases, 5 bases remained unmatched.

This clonotype was seen a few times. This chain links TRBV10-3 with TRBJ2-1; 7 bases agree with TRBD2. The trim removed 4 bases at V and 9 bases at J, leaving 18 bases unmatched. CDR1 and CDR2 (germline): ENHRY, SYGVKD. The CDR3 is made up of 17 amino acids. As DNA, the CDR3 is TGTGCCATCAGTGTCTTAAGCGGGACCGGATCTCAGGGTGAGCAGTTCTTC. Protein: CAISVLSGTGSQGEQFF.

This clonotype was seen many times. This chain uses TRBV3-1 with TRBJ2-3, with D maybe TRBD1 (5 bases). Germline V gives CDR1 LGHDT, CDR2 YNNKEL (reference sequence). The CDR3 has 16 residues. The V gene lost 1 base and the J gene lost 2 bases, with 13 bases spanning the gap. The CDR3 DNA reads TGTGCCAGCAGCCAAGCCCCAGGGCGCTTCACAGATACGCAGTATTTT. Encoded protein: CASSQAPGRFTDTQYF.

There are many counts of this clonotype. The chain combines TRBV11-2 with TRBJ1-4, with D unresolved. The V gene lost 5 bases and the J gene lost 0 bases, with 7 bases spanning the gap. This CDR3 spans 14 amino acids. Looked up from germline, CDR1 is SGHAT and CDR2 is FQNNGV. DNA of the CDR3: TGTGCCAGCAGCCTTACACCAACTAATGAAAAACTGTTTTTT. It codes for CASSLTPTNEKLFF.

This clonotype was counted ten times or more. Here the CDR3 DNA reads TGTGCCAGCGGCGGGAGAAGTTCAGATACGCAGTATTTT. This encodes CASGGRSSDTQYF. J is TRBJ2-3 and V is TRBV2; 7 bases line up with TRBD2. The V segment lost 8 bases and the J segment 4 bases; nucleotides outside the gene matches: 6. The length of the CDR3 is 13 residues. Germline CDR1 and CDR2: SNHLY and FYNNEI. The complete variable domain, with remaining parts taken from reference TRBV2 and TRBJ2-3, reads EPEVTQTPSHQVTQMGQEVILRCVPISNHLYFYWYRQILGQKVEFLVSFYNNEISEKSEIFDDQFSVERPDGSNFTLKIRSTKLEDSAMYFCASGGRSSDTQYFGPGTRLTVL.